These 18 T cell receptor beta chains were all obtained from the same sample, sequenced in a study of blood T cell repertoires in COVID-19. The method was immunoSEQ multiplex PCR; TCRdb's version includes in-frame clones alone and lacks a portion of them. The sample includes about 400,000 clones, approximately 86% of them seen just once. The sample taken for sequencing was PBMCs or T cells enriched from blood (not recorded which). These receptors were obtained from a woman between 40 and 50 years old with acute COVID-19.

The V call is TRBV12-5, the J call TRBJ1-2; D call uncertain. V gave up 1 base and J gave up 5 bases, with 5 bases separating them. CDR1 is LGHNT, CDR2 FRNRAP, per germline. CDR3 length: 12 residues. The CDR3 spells CASGLDGYGYTF. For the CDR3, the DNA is TGTGCTAGTGGTTTGGACGGGTATGGCTACACCTTC. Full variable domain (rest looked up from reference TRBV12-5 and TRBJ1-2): DARVTQTPRHKVTEMGQEVTMRCQPILGHNTVFWYRQTMMQGLELLAYFRNRAPLDDSGMPKDRFSAEMPDATLATLKIQPSEPRDSAVYFCASGLDGYGYTFGSGTRLTVV.

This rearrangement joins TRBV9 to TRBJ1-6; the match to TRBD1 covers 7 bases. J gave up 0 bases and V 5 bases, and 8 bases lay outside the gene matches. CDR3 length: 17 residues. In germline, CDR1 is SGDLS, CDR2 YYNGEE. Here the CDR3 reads CASRLPRDSSYNSPLHF. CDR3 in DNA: TGTGCCAGCAGACTCCCGAGGGACAGCTCCTATAATTCACCCCTCCACTTT.

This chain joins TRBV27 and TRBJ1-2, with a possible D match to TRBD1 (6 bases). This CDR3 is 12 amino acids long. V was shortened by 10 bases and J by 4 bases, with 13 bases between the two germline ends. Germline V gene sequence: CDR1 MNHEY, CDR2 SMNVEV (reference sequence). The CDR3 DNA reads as TGTGCCACTCAGGACAGTCTCTATGGCTACACCTTC. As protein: CATQDSLYGYTF.

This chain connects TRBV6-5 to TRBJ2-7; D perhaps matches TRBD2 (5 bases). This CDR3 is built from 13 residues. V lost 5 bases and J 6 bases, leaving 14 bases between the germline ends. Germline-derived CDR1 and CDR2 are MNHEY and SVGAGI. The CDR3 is CASSRTRTSEQYF. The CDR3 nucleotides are TGTGCCAGCAGTCGGACTCGAACCTCCGAGCAGTACTTC.

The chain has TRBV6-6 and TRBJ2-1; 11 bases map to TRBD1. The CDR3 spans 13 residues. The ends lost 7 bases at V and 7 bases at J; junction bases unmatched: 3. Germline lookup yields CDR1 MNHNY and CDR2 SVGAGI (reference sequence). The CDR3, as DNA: TGTGCCAGCAAAGGACAGGGGGCAAATGAGCAGTTCTTC. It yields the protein CASKGQGANEQFF.

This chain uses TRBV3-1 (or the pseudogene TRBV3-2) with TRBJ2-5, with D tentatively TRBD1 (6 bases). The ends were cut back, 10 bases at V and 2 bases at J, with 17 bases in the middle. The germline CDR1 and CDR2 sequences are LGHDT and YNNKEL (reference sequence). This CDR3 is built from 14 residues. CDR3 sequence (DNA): TGTGCCACCGTGAGATGGGGGCAACAAGAGACCCAGTACTTC. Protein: CATVRWGQQETQYF.

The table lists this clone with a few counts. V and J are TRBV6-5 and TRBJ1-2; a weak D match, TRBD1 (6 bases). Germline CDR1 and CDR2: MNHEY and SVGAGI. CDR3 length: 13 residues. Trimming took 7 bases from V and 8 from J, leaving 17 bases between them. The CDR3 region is CASTDRLSAGYTF. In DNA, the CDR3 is TGTGCCAGCACCGACAGGTTGTCTGCCGGCTACACCTTC.

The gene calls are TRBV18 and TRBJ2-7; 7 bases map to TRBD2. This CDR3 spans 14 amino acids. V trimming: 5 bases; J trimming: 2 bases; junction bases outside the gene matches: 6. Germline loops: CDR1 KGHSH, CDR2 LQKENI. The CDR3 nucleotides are TGTGCCAGCTCATCCTTGGGGGGGACCTACGAGCAGTACTTC. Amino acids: CASSSLGGTYEQYF. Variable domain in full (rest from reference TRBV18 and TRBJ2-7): NAGVMQNPRHLVRRRGQEARLRCSPMKGHSHVYWYRQLPEEGLKFMVYLQKENIIDESGMPKERFSAEFPKEGPSILRIQQVVRGDSAAYFCASSSLGGTYEQYFGPGTRLTVT.

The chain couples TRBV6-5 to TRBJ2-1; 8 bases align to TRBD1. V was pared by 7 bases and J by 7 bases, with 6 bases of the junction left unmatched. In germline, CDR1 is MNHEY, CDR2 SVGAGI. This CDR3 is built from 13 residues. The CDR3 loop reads CASIGDRNNEQFF. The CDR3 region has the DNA TGTGCCAGCATTGGGGACAGGAATAATGAGCAGTTCTTC.

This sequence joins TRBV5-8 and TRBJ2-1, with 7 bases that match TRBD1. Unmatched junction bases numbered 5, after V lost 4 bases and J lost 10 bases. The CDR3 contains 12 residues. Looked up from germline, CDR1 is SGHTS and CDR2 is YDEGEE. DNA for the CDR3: TGTGCCAGCAGCGCAACAGGGGCCGAGCAGTTCTTC. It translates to CASSATGAEQFF.

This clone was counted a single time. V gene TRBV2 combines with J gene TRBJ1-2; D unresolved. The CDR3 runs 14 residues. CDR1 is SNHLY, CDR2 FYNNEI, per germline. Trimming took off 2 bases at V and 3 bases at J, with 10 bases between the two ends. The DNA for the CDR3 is TGTGCCAGCAGTGAATGGTCAGACTACTATGGCTACACCTTC. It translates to CASSEWSDYYGYTF.

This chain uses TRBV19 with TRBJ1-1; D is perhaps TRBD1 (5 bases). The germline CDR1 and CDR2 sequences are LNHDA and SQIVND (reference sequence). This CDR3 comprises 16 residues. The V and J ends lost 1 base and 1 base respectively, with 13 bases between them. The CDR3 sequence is CASSIAGVRGNTEAFF. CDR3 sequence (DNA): TGTGCCAGTAGTATAGCGGGGGTTAGGGGGAACACTGAAGCTTTCTTT.

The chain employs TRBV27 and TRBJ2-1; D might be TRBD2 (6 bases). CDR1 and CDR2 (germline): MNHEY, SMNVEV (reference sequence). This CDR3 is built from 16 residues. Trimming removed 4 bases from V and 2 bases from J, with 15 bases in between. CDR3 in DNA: TGTGCCAGCAGTTCGACCGGGACTCCTACCTACAATGAGCAGTTCTTC. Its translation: CASSSTGTPTYNEQFF.

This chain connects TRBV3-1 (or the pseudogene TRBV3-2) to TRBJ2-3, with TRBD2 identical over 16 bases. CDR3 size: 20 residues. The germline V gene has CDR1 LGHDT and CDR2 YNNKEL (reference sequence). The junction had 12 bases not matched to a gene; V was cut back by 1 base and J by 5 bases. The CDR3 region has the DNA TGTGCCAGCAGCCAAGTAAATACGGGACTAGCGGGGGGGCAGGGAGATACGCAGTATTTT. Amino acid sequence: CASSQVNTGLAGGQGDTQYF.

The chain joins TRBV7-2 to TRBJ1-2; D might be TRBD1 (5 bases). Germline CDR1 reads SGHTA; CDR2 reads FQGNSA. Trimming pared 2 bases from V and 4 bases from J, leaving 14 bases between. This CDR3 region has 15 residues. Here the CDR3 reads CASSLYQGSSYGYTF. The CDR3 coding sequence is TGTGCCAGCAGCTTATATCAGGGTTCTAGCTATGGCTACACCTTC.

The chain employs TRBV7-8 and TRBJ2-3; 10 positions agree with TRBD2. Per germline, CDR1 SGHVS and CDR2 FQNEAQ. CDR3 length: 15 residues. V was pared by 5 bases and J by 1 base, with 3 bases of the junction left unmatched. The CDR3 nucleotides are TGTGCCAGCAGCCCCGGGACTAGCGGCACAGATACGCAGTATTTT. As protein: CASSPGTSGTDTQYF.

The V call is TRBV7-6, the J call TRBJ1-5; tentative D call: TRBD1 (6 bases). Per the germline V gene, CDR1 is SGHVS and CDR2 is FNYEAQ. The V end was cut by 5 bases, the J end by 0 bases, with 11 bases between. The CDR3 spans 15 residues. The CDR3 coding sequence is TGTGCCAGCAGCCTCTGGACAGATAGCAATCAGCCCCAGCATTTT. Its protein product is CASSLWTDSNQPQHF. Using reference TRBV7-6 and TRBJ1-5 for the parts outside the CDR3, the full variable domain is GAGVSQSPRYKVTKRGQDVALRCDPISGHVSLYWYRQALGQGPEFLTYFNYEAQQDKSGLPNDRFSAERPEGSISTLTIQRTEQRDSAMYRCASSLWTDSNQPQHFGDGTRLSIL.

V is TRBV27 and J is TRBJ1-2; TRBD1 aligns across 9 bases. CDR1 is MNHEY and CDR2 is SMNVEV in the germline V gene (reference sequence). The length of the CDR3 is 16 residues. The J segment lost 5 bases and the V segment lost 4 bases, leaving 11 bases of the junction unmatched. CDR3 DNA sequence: TGTGCCAGCAGTTCACTAACCCTCGGGACAGGGTATGGCTACACCTTC. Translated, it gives CASSSLTLGTGYGYTF.